Below, 26 T cell receptor beta chains from the same sample are listed, as sequenced in a study of early T cells in non-severe SARS-CoV-2 infection. TCRdb used MiXCR to reprocess the 5' RACE reads, holding one entry per CDR3 protein. This table has tens of thousands of distinct CDR3 sequences, roughly a tenth appearing once. The specimen was whole blood. The receptors stem from an adult who was a healthcare worker with PCR-confirmed SARS-CoV-2 infection or an uninfected control (not recorded which).

This clonotype was observed a handful of times. The V and J genes are TRBV5-4 and TRBJ2-1; D possibly corresponds to TRBD2 (6 bases). V was clipped by 1 base and J by 1 base, with 12 bases between them. This CDR3 has 16 residues. The germline CDR1 and CDR2 sequences are SGHNT and YYREEE (reference sequence). CDR3 residues: CASSLSGSASYNEQFF. As DNA, the CDR3 is TGTGCCAGCAGCTTGTCCGGGAGTGCTTCCTACAATGAGCAGTTCTTC.

This clonotype occurred many times. The CDR3 loop reads CASSQAGQGRTEAFF. The CDR3 DNA reads TGTGCCAGCAGCCAAGCTGGACAGGGAAGGACTGAAGCTTTCTTT. V usage is TRBV4-2 and J usage is TRBJ1-1; TRBD1 agrees at 8 bases. The CDR3 runs 15 residues. V shed 1 base, J shed 5 bases, and the junction held 6 bases outside the gene matches. Germline V gene lookup returns CDR1 LGHNA and CDR2 YNFKEQ.

This clonotype has just a few counts. The chain employs TRBV12-3 or TRBV12-4 and TRBJ2-1, with D possibly being TRBD1 (5 bases). The V gene lost 6 bases and the J gene lost 1 base, with 13 bases spanning the gap. The CDR3 is 15 amino acids. The CDR3 DNA is TGTGCCAGCAGGCCCCAGGCAGGGTCCTACAATGAGCAGTTCTTC. Amino acids: CASRPQAGSYNEQFF.

The chain uses TRBV5-1 and TRBJ1-5, with 9 bases lining up with TRBD1. Per the germline V gene, CDR1 is SGHRS and CDR2 is YFSETQ. CDR3 length: 15 amino acids. The trim removed 8 bases at V and 7 bases at J, leaving 13 bases unmatched. The CDR3 DNA sequence: TGCGCCAGGCCCGAGGGGACAGGGCCCACCCAGCCCCAGCATTTT. It is translated as CARPEGTGPTQPQHF.

This clonotype has more than one count but fewer than ten. The chain uses TRBV20-1 and TRBJ2-7; D tentatively fits TRBD1 or TRBD2 (7 bases each). Germline V gives CDR1 DFQATT, CDR2 SNEGSKA (reference sequence). Trimming pared 5 bases from V and 2 bases from J, leaving 13 bases between. This CDR3 contains 13 residues. CDR3 nucleotides: TGCAGTGCTCTCAGGGGGGGGGCCTACGAGCAGTACTTC. This sequence encodes CSALRGGAYEQYF.

This clonotype has ten or more counts. Without the conserved terminal phenylalanine or tryptophan, this CDR3 likely stems from a read error. The DNA is left out, because the CDR3 cannot be placed on it with certainty; the CDR3 is given as TCRdb lists it. The V gene is TRBV7-7, the J gene TRBJ2-5; the D call of TRBD1 is as the table states it, not checked on the DNA. The CDR3 region is 9 residues in length, termini included. The germline V gene has CDR1 SSHAT and CDR2 FNYEAQ (reference sequence). The CDR3 spells CASSPRGEL.

The chain employs TRBV7-9 and TRBJ2-3; 7 bases are a match to TRBD1. The CDR3 is 16 residues long. The germline gives CDR1 SEHNR, CDR2 FQNEAQ (reference sequence). V gave up 1 base and J gave up 1 base; unmatched junction bases: 5. The CDR3 here is CASSLEGGLRTDTQYF. The CDR3 DNA reads as TGTGCCAGCAGCTTAGAAGGGGGCTTACGCACAGATACGCAGTATTTT.

This clonotype was observed many times. The chain joins TRBV7-9 to TRBJ2-3, with 10 bases identical to TRBD1. The CDR3 runs to 14 residues. Germline V gives CDR1 SEHNR, CDR2 FQNEAQ (reference sequence). V trimming: 5 bases; J trimming: 10 bases; junction bases outside the gene matches: 9. The CDR3 coding sequence is TGTGCCAGCAGCCGGGACAGGGGCCACTTAGCGCAGTATTTT. Its translation is CASSRDRGHLAQYF.

V and J are TRBV5-6 and TRBJ2-1, with D possibly TRBD1 on 5 matching bases. Trimming shortened V by 6 bases and J by 3 bases, and 13 bases separated the two germline ends. This CDR3 has 14 residues. Looked up from germline, CDR1 is SGHDT and CDR2 is YYEEEE. The CDR3, as DNA: TGTGCCAGCACCAGGAAGGGGCGCTACAATGAGCAGTTCTTC. Translated, it gives CASTRKGRYNEQFF. Looking up the rest from reference TRBV5-6 and TRBJ2-1 gives the full variable domain: DAGVTQSPTHLIKTRGQQVTLRCSPKSGHDTVSWYQQALGQGPQFIFQYYEEEERQRGNFPDRFSGHQFPNYSSELNVNALLLGDSALYLCASTRKGRYNEQFFGPGTRLTVL.

This clonotype was detected many times. The chain employs TRBV6-2 or TRBV6-3 and TRBJ1-5, with TRBD1 matching 9 bases. Germline CDR1 MNHEY, CDR2 SVGEGT. With V trimmed by 4 bases and J by 6 bases, 7 bases remained unmatched. The CDR3 is 15 amino acids. CDR3: CASSSDRGRGQPQHF. CDR3 DNA: TGTGCCAGCAGTTCCGACAGGGGGAGGGGTCAGCCCCAGCATTTT.

The V gene is TRBV6-5, the J gene TRBJ1-2, with 7 bases lining up with TRBD1. J gave up 2 bases and V 7 bases, and 7 bases lay outside the gene matches. Germline CDR1 and CDR2: MNHEY and SVGAGI. The CDR3 contains 14 residues. As DNA, the CDR3 is TGTGCCAGCAACCCAGGGACAGTCAACTATGGCTACACCTTC. Its protein is CASNPGTVNYGYTF.

This clonotype was counted a few times. The CDR3 spells CASGGTSGSTGELFF. For the CDR3, the DNA is TGTGCCAGCGGCGGGACTAGCGGGAGCACCGGGGAGCTGTTTTTT. This chain links TRBV2 with TRBJ2-2; TRBD2 aligns across 14 bases. The germline V gene encodes CDR1 SNHLY and CDR2 FYNNEI. This CDR3 has 15 amino acids. The junction had 3 bases not matched to a gene; V was cut back by 8 bases and J by 4 bases.

This clonotype was seen ten or more times. J is TRBJ2-1 and V is TRBV9; D is possibly TRBD2 (6 bases). The CDR3 loop spans 16 amino acids. Trimming took off 4 bases at V and 2 bases at J, with 16 bases between the two ends. The germline CDR1 and CDR2 sequences are SGDLS and YYNGEE. The CDR3 nucleotides read TGTGCCAGCAGCCCAGGCGGAGGGCCCCCCTACAATGAGCAGTTCTTC. Translated, it gives CASSPGGGPPYNEQFF.

This clonotype came up many times. The chain recombines TRBV5-1 with TRBJ2-1; 10 nucleotides agree with TRBD2. The length of the CDR3 is 15 residues. CDR1 and CDR2 (germline): SGHRS, YFSETQ. V lost 0 bases, J lost 7 bases, and 4 bases stayed unmatched. The CDR3, as DNA: TGCGCCAGCAGCTTGGTGCTAGCGGGAGAGAATGAGCAGTTCTTC. Amino acids: CASSLVLAGENEQFF.

This clonotype showed up just a few times. The chain uses TRBV19 and TRBJ2-7; a possible D gene is TRBD1 (5 bases). Looked up from germline, CDR1 is LNHDA and CDR2 is SQIVND (reference sequence). V lost 7 bases and J lost 4, with 14 bases in between. This CDR3 region has 13 residues. The CDR3 sequence is CASKGQGMYEQYF. The CDR3, as DNA: TGTGCCAGTAAAGGCCAGGGAATGTACGAGCAGTACTTC.

This clonotype showed up just a few times. This rearrangement joins TRBV29-1 to TRBJ2-5; no clear D gene. Trimming took off 7 bases at V and 2 bases at J, with 5 bases between the two ends. Germline V gene lookup returns CDR1 SQVTM and CDR2 ANQGSEA. The CDR3 totals 10 residues. The CDR3 loop is CSARQETQYF. As DNA, the CDR3 is TGCAGCGCCCGACAAGAGACCCAGTACTTC.

A note on this clonotype: No DNA is shown, since the ends of the CDR3 on it are uncertain; the CDR3 is the one TCRdb lists. This chain uses TRBV2 with TRBJ2-1; the table's D call, TRBD1, was not checked against the DNA. Termini included, the CDR3 measures 13 amino acids. CDR1 is SNHLY, CDR2 FYNNEI, per germline. CDR3 region: CASSGEVGTGNSF.

In this sample, this clonotype turned up many times. V usage is TRBV4-1 and J usage is TRBJ2-7; 16 bases map to TRBD2. This CDR3 region has 18 residues. The V segment lost 2 bases and the J segment 0 bases; nucleotides outside the gene matches: 4. Germline CDR1 reads MGHRA; CDR2 reads YSYEKL. The CDR3 DNA sequence: TGCGCCAGCAGCCAACCGGGACTAGCGGGAGGGCCCTCCTACGAGCAGTACTTC. This gives the protein CASSQPGLAGGPSYEQYF.

The rearrangement uses TRBV29-1 and TRBJ2-3, with TRBD2 as a possible D gene (6 bases). CDR3 length: 15 residues. CDR1 is SQVTM and CDR2 is ANQGSEA in the germline V gene. Deletions cut 4 bases from V and 0 bases from J, with 14 bases between. The CDR3 sequence is CSVAGLSSSTDTQYF. The CDR3 DNA reads as TGCAGCGTTGCGGGACTTTCCTCTAGCACAGATACGCAGTATTTT.

This clonotype was seen a few times. This rearrangement joins TRBV20-1 to TRBJ2-3; 8 bases fit TRBD2. The CDR3 is 14 amino acids. V was clipped by 3 bases and J by 4 bases; unmatched bases: 6. In germline, CDR1 is DFQATT, CDR2 SNEGSKA (reference sequence). In nucleotides, the CDR3 is TGCAGTGCTAGCGGGGGACTAGAGGCAGATACGCAGTATTTT. Its protein product is CSASGGLEADTQYF.

This clonotype appeared many times. This sequence joins TRBV20-1 and TRBJ2-7; D not certain. The CDR3 has 13 residues. Trimming shortened V by 0 bases and J by 3 bases, and 9 bases separated the two germline ends. Germline values: CDR1 DFQATT, CDR2 SNEGSKA (reference sequence). DNA of the CDR3: TGCAGTGCTAGAGAGGAACTCCGCTACGAGCAGTACTTC. Encoded protein: CSAREELRYEQYF.

Ten or more counts support this clonotype. The chain joins TRBV7-9 to TRBJ2-5; D remains unclear. The germline V gene has CDR1 SEHNR and CDR2 FQNEAQ (reference sequence). Trimming left V 5 bases short and J 9 bases short, with 13 bases between. This CDR3 is 12 amino acids long. CDR3 residues: CASSRESGSQYF. The DNA for the CDR3 is TGTGCCAGCAGCCGAGAGTCGGGCTCCCAGTACTTC.

The gene calls are TRBV7-9 and TRBJ2-3; tentatively, D is TRBD1 (5 bases). Trimming cost V 6 bases and J 0 bases, with 7 bases left between them. This CDR3 region has 13 residues. Germline V gene lookup returns CDR1 SEHNR and CDR2 FQNEAQ (reference sequence). CDR3 loop: CASSQGSTDTQYF. For the CDR3, the DNA is TGTGCCAGCAGTCAGGGAAGCACAGATACGCAGTATTTT.

Many counts were recorded for this clonotype. The chain combines TRBV7-9 with TRBJ2-4, with D maybe TRBD1 (6 bases). Trimming took off 5 bases at V and 6 bases at J, with 14 bases between the two ends. CDR3 length equals 14 residues. Germline V gene sequence: CDR1 SEHNR, CDR2 FQNEAQ (reference sequence). In DNA, the CDR3 is TGTGCCAGCAGCCCCGTGATACAGGGAAACATTCAGTACTTC. This gives the protein CASSPVIQGNIQYF.

V is TRBV18 and J is TRBJ1-1; no clear D gene. The CDR3 runs 15 residues. In germline, CDR1 is KGHSH, CDR2 LQKENI. Trimming left V 0 bases short and J 1 base short, with 9 bases between. The CDR3 spells CASSPPARANTEAFF. As DNA, the CDR3 is TGTGCCAGCTCACCACCGGCCAGAGCGAACACTGAAGCTTTCTTT.

The chain recombines TRBV5-1 with TRBJ2-7, with 12 bases fitting TRBD2. Unmatched junction bases numbered 8, after V lost 4 bases and J lost 0 bases. The CDR3 runs to 17 residues. Germline V lookup: CDR1 SGHRS, CDR2 YFSETQ. The CDR3 sequence: CASSLRTSGASSYEQYF. CDR3 nucleotides: TGCGCCAGCAGCCTCCGGACTAGCGGGGCGAGCTCCTACGAGCAGTACTTC.